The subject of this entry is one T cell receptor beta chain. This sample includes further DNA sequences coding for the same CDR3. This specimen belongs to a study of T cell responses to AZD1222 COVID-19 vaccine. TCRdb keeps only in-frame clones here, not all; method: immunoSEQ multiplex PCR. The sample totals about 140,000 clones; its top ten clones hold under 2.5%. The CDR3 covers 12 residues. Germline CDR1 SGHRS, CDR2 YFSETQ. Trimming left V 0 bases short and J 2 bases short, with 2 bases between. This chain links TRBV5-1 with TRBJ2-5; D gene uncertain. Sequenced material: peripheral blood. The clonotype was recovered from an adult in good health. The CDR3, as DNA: TGCGCCAGCAGCTTGGCGCAAGAGACCCAGTACTTC. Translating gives CASSLAQETQYF.